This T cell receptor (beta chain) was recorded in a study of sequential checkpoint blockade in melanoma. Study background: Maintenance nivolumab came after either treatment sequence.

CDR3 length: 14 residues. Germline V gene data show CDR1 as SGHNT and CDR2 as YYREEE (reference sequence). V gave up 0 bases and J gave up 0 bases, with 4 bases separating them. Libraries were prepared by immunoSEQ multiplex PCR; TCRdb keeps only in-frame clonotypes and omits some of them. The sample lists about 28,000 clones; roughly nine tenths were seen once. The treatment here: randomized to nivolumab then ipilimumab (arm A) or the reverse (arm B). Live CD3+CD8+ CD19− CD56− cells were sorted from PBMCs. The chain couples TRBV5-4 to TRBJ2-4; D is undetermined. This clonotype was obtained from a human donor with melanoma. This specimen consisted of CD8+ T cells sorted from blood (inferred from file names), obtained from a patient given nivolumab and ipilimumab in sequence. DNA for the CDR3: TGTGCCAGCAGCTTGGGGCTAGCCAAAAACATTCAGTACTTC. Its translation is CASSLGLAKNIQYF.